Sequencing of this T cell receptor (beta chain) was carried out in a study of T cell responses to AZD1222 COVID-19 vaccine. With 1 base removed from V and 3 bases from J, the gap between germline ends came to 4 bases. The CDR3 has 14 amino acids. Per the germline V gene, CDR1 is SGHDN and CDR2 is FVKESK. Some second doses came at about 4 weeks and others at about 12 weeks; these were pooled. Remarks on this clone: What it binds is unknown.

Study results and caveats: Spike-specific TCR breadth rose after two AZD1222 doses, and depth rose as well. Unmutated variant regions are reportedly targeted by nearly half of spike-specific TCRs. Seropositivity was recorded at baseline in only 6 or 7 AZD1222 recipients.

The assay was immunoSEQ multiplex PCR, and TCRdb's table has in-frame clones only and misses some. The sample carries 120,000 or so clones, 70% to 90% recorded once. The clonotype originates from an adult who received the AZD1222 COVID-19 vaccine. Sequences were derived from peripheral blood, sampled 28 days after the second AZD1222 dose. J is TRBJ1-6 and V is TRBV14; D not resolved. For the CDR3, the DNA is TGTGCCAGCAGCCAAGGCATCTATAATTCACCCCTCCACTTT. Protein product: CASSQGIYNSPLHF.